This record concerns one TCR beta chain sequence. No antigen is known for it. Data came from immunoSEQ multiplex PCR; TCRdb stores just in-frame clones and leaves some out. The profile shows 90,000 to 100,000 clones, less than 90% of them singletons. This entry comes from a study of OX40 agonist ivuxolimab in advanced cancers. Findings and caveats of the study: Researchers report that CD8+ T cells had, on average, more expanded clones than CD4+. Both blood CD4+ and CD8+ T cells showed clonal growth by week 6 at 0.1 to 3.0 mg/kg.

Autoimmune disease history or systemic immunosuppression was exclusionary. The sampling schedule covered blood at baseline, cycle 4 day 1, and cycle 7 day 1. Germline CDR1 SQVTM, CDR2 ANQGSEA. With 5 bases removed from V and 0 bases from J, the gap between germline ends came to 4 bases. The CDR3 consists of 11 residues. Sequencing used CD4+ or CD8+ T cells sorted from blood, obtained in a trial of the OX40 agonist ivuxolimab. This clonotype was sampled from an adult with an advanced solid tumor such as melanoma, head and neck, liver or kidney cancer. The J gene is TRBJ1-1, the V gene TRBV29-1, with D unclear. CDR3 DNA: TGCAGCGTTTTCATGAACACTGAAGCTTTCTTT. This translates into CSVFMNTEAFF.